This is a list of T cell receptor beta chains from one sample in a study of blood T cells in healthy people across ages. One entry per CDR3 protein, called by TCRdb with MiXCR from the 5' RACE reads. This table holds about 830,000 distinct CDR3 sequences, more than 45% found once. Sequencing used blood. Source of these receptors: a man aged 25 to 40 in good health. Each CDR3 is given with its conserved first and last residue. A D gene is named only where the DNA matches it firmly. Where a row states a size, it is once, few, many or the class of an expanded clone; other rows omit it.

length	J	V	size	D	CDR3	DNA
13	TRBJ2-1	TRBV7-9	-	TRBD2	CASSLILLAGRFF	TGTGCCAGCAGCCTGATTCTACTAGCGGGAAGGTTCTTC
16	TRBJ2-3	TRBV20-1	-	TRBD2	CSARDIAGGGADTQYF	TGCAGTGCTAGAGATATAGCGGGAGGGGGGGCAGATACGCAGTATTTT
15	TRBJ1-2	TRBV4-3	-	-	CASSQDGEVNYGYTF	TGCGCCAGCAGCCAAGATGGGGAAGTGAACTATGGCTACACCTTC
14	TRBJ2-5	TRBV9	-	-	CASSVDGIQETQYF	TGTGCCAGCAGTGTTGACGGAATCCAAGAGACCCAGTACTTC
15	TRBJ2-7	TRBV5-1	-	TRBD2	CASSSLAGGHNEQYF	TGCGCCAGCAGCTCCCTAGCGGGGGGACACAATGAGCAGTACTTC
15	TRBJ1-1	TRBV5-1	-	TRBD1	CASGVQTGRNTEAFF	TGCGCCAGCGGCGTGCAGACAGGGAGGAACACTGAAGCTTTCTTT
15	TRBJ2-6	TRBV5-8	-	-	CASKQSPSGANVLTF	TGTGCCAGCAAACAGTCCCCTTCTGGGGCCAACGTCCTGACTTTC
17	TRBJ2-6	TRBV7-9	once	TRBD1	CASSLIPGQGSTNVLTF	TGTGCCAGCAGCTTAATCCCGGGACAGGGGAGTACCAACGTCCTGACTTTC
13	TRBJ1-4	TRBV4-1	-	-	CASSQTANEKLFF	TGCGCCAGCAGCCAGACAGCTAATGAAAAACTGTTTTTT
15	TRBJ2-5	TRBV7-2	-	-	CASSLMGAVSETQYF	TGTGCCAGCAGCTTAATGGGGGCTGTATCAGAGACCCAGTACTTC
15	TRBJ1-2	TRBV7-9	few	-	CASSPPTSLDGGYTF	TGTGCCAGCAGCCCACCTACCTCCCTAGATGGTGGCTACACCTTC
15	TRBJ2-5	TRBV9	-	TRBD1	CASSGRQGLGETQYF	TGTGCCAGCAGCGGGAGACAGGGCCTCGGAGAGACCCAGTACTTC
14	TRBJ2-7	TRBV5-1	-	-	CASRGGASSYEQYF	TGCGCCAGCAGAGGCGGGGCCAGCTCCTACGAGCAGTACTTC
14	TRBJ2-7	TRBV20-1	-	-	CSATPGTPTEEQYF	TGCAGTGCTACCCCCGGGACACCTACTGAGGAGCAGTACTTC
18	TRBJ2-3	TRBV6-2/TRBV6-3	-	TRBD2	CASSDATASSGSTDTQYF	TGTGCCAGCAGCGACGCAACCGCCTCTAGCGGGAGTACAGATACGCAGTATTTT
16	TRBJ2-3	TRBV6-6	few	-	CASSYSPREGTDTQYF	TGTGCCAGCAGTTACTCCCCCCGGGAAGGCACAGATACGCAGTATTTT
14	TRBJ1-3	TRBV20-1	-	-	CSAAPTGSGNTIYF	TGCAGTGCTGCCCCGACAGGCTCTGGAAACACCATATATTTT
14	TRBJ2-7	TRBV7-9	-	-	CASSLGGTSSEQYF	TGTGCCAGCAGCTTGGGGGGTACTAGCTCCGAGCAGTACTTC
14	TRBJ1-5	TRBV19	-	-	CASSIGNLNQPQHF	TGTGCCAGTAGTATCGGGAACTTGAATCAGCCCCAGCATTTT
16	TRBJ2-1	TRBV6-1	-	TRBD2	CASTSRTSGPDNEQFF	TGTGCCAGCACCAGTAGGACTAGCGGGCCTGACAATGAGCAGTTCTTC
13	TRBJ1-1	TRBV27	-	-	CASRLYPNTEAFF	TGTGCCAGCAGATTGTATCCGAACACTGAAGCTTTCTTT
15	TRBJ2-1	TRBV20-1	few	-	CSAPRGRDFYNEQFF	TGCAGTGCTCCACGGGGGCGGGATTTTTACAATGAGCAGTTCTTC
17	TRBJ2-7	TRBV6-1	-	TRBD2	CASSEGKTGGPSYEQYF	TGTGCCAGCAGTGAAGGAAAAACGGGGGGTCCCTCCTACGAGCAGTACTTC
14	TRBJ2-7	TRBV20-1	-	TRBD1	CSASGSDRGYEQYF	TGCAGTGCTAGTGGCTCGGACAGGGGCTACGAGCAGTACTTC
13	TRBJ2-7	TRBV5-6	-	-	CASSPSGSGEQYF	TGTGCCAGCAGCCCCAGCGGCAGCGGAGAGCAGTACTTC
16	TRBJ2-7	TRBV9	many	-	CASSVERGTNSYEQYF	TGTGCCAGCAGCGTAGAGAGGGGGACCAACTCCTACGAGCAGTACTTC
13	TRBJ1-1	TRBV2	-	TRBD1	CARGSQGGTEAFF	TGTGCCAGGGGAAGTCAGGGGGGGACTGAAGCTTTCTTT
14	TRBJ1-5	TRBV12-3/TRBV12-4	-	-	CASSLGTSNQPQHF	TGTGCCAGCAGTTTGGGGACATCTAATCAGCCCCAGCATTTT
18	TRBJ2-3	TRBV4-2	-	-	CASSQERSGASGTDTQYF	TGTGCCAGCAGCCAGGAAAGATCCGGAGCTAGCGGCACAGATACGCAGTATTTT
11	TRBJ2-3	TRBV6-2/TRBV6-3	many	-	CASSYLDTQYF	TGTGCCAGCAGTTACTTGGATACGCAGTATTTT
15	TRBJ2-7	TRBV9	few	-	CASSVAMGSSYEQYF	TGTGCCAGCAGCGTAGCTATGGGGAGCTCCTACGAGCAGTACTTC
13	TRBJ2-7	TRBV2	-	-	CASGYLGVYEQYF	TGTGCCAGCGGGTATCTTGGGGTCTACGAGCAGTACTTC